One sample yielded the 10 T cell receptor beta chains listed below, sequenced in a study of blood T cell repertoires in COVID-19. Repertoires were generated with immunoSEQ multiplex PCR, while TCRdb's copy carries only in-frame clones and drops some. The repertoire holds 210,000 or so clones, with 83% as singletons. Source material: peripheral blood. The source is a man aged 50-60 years with active or convalescent COVID-19.

This clone appeared once. The DNA for the CDR3 is TGTGCTAGTGGTTTGGCAGGGTGGACCACTGAAGCTTTCTTT. This encodes CASGLAGWTTEAFF. J is TRBJ1-1 and V is TRBV12-5; weak D call: TRBD1 (5 bases). Trimming left V 1 base short and J 4 bases short, with 10 bases between. This CDR3 has 14 amino acids. Germline assignment: CDR1 LGHNT and CDR2 FRNRAP.

The chain couples TRBV19 to TRBJ1-2, with D uncertain. The V end lost 5 bases, the J end lost 0 bases, and 19 bases lay between the germline ends. This CDR3 region has 17 residues. Germline V gene lookup returns CDR1 LNHDA and CDR2 SQIVND (reference sequence). CDR3 sequence reads: CASSAFGGLESNYGYTF. The CDR3 DNA sequence: TGTGCCAGTAGTGCTTTCGGAGGGTTGGAGTCTAACTATGGCTACACCTTC. Full variable domain (rest looked up from reference TRBV19 and TRBJ1-2): DGGITQSPKYLFRKEGQNVTLSCEQNLNHDAMYWYRQDPGQGLRLIYYSQIVNDFQKGDIAEGYSVSREKKESFPLTVTSAQKNPTAFYLCASSAFGGLESNYGYTFGSGTRLTVV.

This chain connects TRBV5-1 to TRBJ2-3; no firm D call. Trimming left V 6 bases short and J 3 bases short, with 11 bases between. Per the germline V gene, CDR1 is SGHRS and CDR2 is YFSETQ. There are 13 residues in the CDR3. Here the CDR3 reads CASNYGSTDTQYF. The CDR3 DNA sequence: TGCGCCAGCAACTACGGTAGTACAGATACGCAGTATTTT. The variable domain in full, completed from reference TRBV5-1 and TRBJ2-3, reads KAGVTQTPRYLIKTRGQQVTLSCSPISGHRSVSWYQQTPGQGLQFLFEYFSETQRNKGNFPGRFSGRQFSNSRSEMNVSTLELGDSALYLCASNYGSTDTQYFGPGTRLTVL.

The CDR3 nucleotides are TGTGCCAGCAGCTTAGAAAACAGGGGGCACTATGGCTACACCTTC. This sequence encodes CASSLENRGHYGYTF. This chain links TRBV7-2 with TRBJ1-2, with 9 bases fitting TRBD1. This CDR3 comprises 15 residues. V shed 1 base, J shed 3 bases, and the junction held 3 bases outside the gene matches. The V gene's germline CDR1 is SGHTA and CDR2 FQGNSA.

The chain carries TRBV7-9 and TRBJ1-3, with D hard to call. In germline, CDR1 is SEHNR, CDR2 FQNEAQ (reference sequence). Trimming removed 5 bases at V and 0 bases at J, with 14 bases between. CDR3 length: 16 amino acids. CDR3 DNA: TGTGCCAGCAGCCGCACACCCGTCCCCTCTGGAAACACCATATATTTT. Translated: CASSRTPVPSGNTIYF.

This clone was seen only once. This chain joins TRBV3-1 (or the pseudogene TRBV3-2) and TRBJ2-7; 7 bases match TRBD2. The CDR3 contains 13 residues. Trimming took 4 bases from V and 11 from J; bases not matched to a gene: 11. Looked up from germline, CDR1 is LGHDT and CDR2 is YNNKEL (reference sequence). CDR3: CASSPRRAGEEYF. The CDR3 DNA reads as TGTGCCAGCAGCCCACGGCGCGCGGGAGAGGAGTACTTC.

The CDR3 is CASSTGINEKLFF. The CDR3 nucleotides read TGTGCCAGCAGCACAGGGATTAATGAAAAACTGTTTTTT. The chain uses TRBV28 and TRBJ1-4; D may be TRBD1 (6 bases). The V end was cut by 6 bases, the J end by 4 bases, with 9 bases between. CDR3 length: 13 amino acids. The V gene's germline CDR1 is MDHEN and CDR2 SYDVKM.

The V call is TRBV28, the J call TRBJ2-7; possibly TRBD1 for D (6 bases). The CDR3 sequence is 14 residues long. With 3 bases removed from V and 0 bases from J, the gap between germline ends came to 9 bases. Per germline, CDR1 MDHEN and CDR2 SYDVKM. CDR3 protein: CASSLVRGSYEQYF. Written as DNA, the CDR3 is TGTGCCAGCAGTTTGGTCAGGGGCTCCTACGAGCAGTACTTC.

This clone turned up a few times. The genes are TRBV19 and TRBJ2-2; maybe TRBD2 (6 bases). The CDR3 has 14 amino acids. Germline loops: CDR1 LNHDA, CDR2 SQIVND (reference sequence). Trimming removed 7 bases at V and 7 bases at J, with 16 bases between. The CDR3 DNA reads TGTGCCAGTACCCCTACGGGAGCTGGCGGGGAGCTGTTTTTT. Its translation is CASTPTGAGGELFF.

The chain employs TRBV19 and TRBJ1-6; TRBD1 matches 9 bases. The J segment lost 7 bases and the V segment lost 6 bases, leaving 4 bases of the junction unmatched. Germline V gives CDR1 LNHDA, CDR2 SQIVND (reference sequence). The CDR3 covers 14 residues. CDR3 sequence reads: CASRAGTGNSPLHF. In nucleotides, the CDR3 is TGTGCCAGTAGAGCCGGGACAGGGAATTCACCCCTCCACTTT.